The 6 T cell receptor beta chains presented below share a single source sample, sequenced in a study of cytomegalovirus exposure and HLA in healthy donors. The primer mix had 60 Vbeta and 13 Jbeta primers. Clones were sequenced by immunoSEQ multiplex PCR, and TCRdb holds only the in-frame ones, with some missing. The sample yields 60,000 to 70,000 clones, around 68% seen once. Sequencing input: PBMCs. The receptors shown here come from a woman in her thirties in good health and CMV-seronegative.

V is TRBV4-1 and J is TRBJ1-2; possibly TRBD1 for D (5 bases). Per germline, CDR1 MGHRA and CDR2 YSYEKL. Deletions cut 1 base from V and 3 bases from J, with 12 bases between. The CDR3 consists of 15 residues. The CDR3 sequence: CASSQAPAGYYGYTF. CDR3 nucleotide sequence: TGCGCCAGCAGCCAAGCCCCCGCAGGGTACTATGGCTACACCTTC.

The chain is built from TRBV5-3 and TRBJ2-3; TRBD2 matches at 10 bases. TRBV5-3 is classed as an ORF, of uncertain function. CDR3 length: 15 amino acids. V shed 5 bases, J shed 0 bases, and the junction held 3 bases outside the gene matches. CDR3 region: CARSIAGGSTDTQYF. CDR3 in DNA: TGTGCCAGAAGTATAGCGGGGGGCAGCACAGATACGCAGTATTTT.

The chain has TRBV11-1 and TRBJ2-7; maybe TRBD1 (6 bases). The CDR3 is 14 residues long. Germline V gene lookup returns CDR1 SGHAT and CDR2 FQDESV (reference sequence). Between the trimmed V and J ends, which lost 4 bases and 8 bases, there was a span of 18 bases. The CDR3 region has the DNA TGTGCCAGCAGCTGGGGGCGCGCTCCGCAGCAGCAGTACTTC. As protein: CASSWGRAPQQQYF.

This rearrangement joins TRBV19 to TRBJ2-1; TRBD2 matches 9 bases. Unmatched junction bases numbered 6, after V lost 2 bases and J lost 1 base. Germline values: CDR1 LNHDA, CDR2 SQIVND (reference sequence). The CDR3 runs to 17 residues. DNA for the CDR3: TGTGCCAGTAGTATAATGACTAGCGGCGTTTCCTACAATGAGCAGTTCTTC. It is translated as CASSIMTSGVSYNEQFF.

The V call is TRBV7-9, the J call TRBJ2-3; 9 positions agree with TRBD1. Germline trimming cut 4 bases from V and 1 base from J; bases unmatched to any gene: 6. The germline V gene encodes CDR1 SEHNR and CDR2 FQNEAQ (reference sequence). The CDR3 has 16 residues. CDR3 amino acids: CASSYVDRGGTDTQYF. The CDR3 DNA reads as TGTGCCAGCAGCTACGTGGACAGGGGTGGCACAGATACGCAGTATTTT.

The gene calls are TRBV30 and TRBJ1-3; maybe TRBD1 (6 bases). CDR1 is GTSNPN and CDR2 is SVGIG in the germline V gene (reference sequence). CDR3 length: 16 residues. V lost 1 base, J lost 1 base, and 14 bases lay in between. CDR3 DNA sequence: TGTGCCTGGAGTGCCGGGACACCACGATCTGGAAACACCATATATTTT. Protein sequence: CAWSAGTPRSGNTIYF.